Below are 32 T cell receptor beta chains sequenced from a single sample in a study of identical twins (dated by TCRdb to 2016 to 2018). Library prep was done by 5' RACE. Sequencing took place on an Illumina HiSeq 2000. TCRdb passed the public sequencing reads through fastp at Q25 and MiXCR, retaining productive beta sequences. Identical CDR3 protein sequences are pooled into one entry, listed with their most common genes and DNA. The sample table lists roughly 690,000 distinct CDR3 sequences, 5.5% to 6.5% of them with a count of one. The ten largest clonotypes hold 1.5% to 2% of the sample. Sequencing was carried out using naive T cells sorted from blood. The cell subset or site label corresponds to: cells isolated with a human naive T-cell isolation kit. The receptors originated from a man in his late teens or twenties in good health.

This chain's CDR3 is CSVQRTRRGDEQFF. The CDR3 DNA is TGCAGCGTTCAACGGACCAGAAGGGGCGATGAGCAGTTCTTC. This chain connects TRBV29-1 to TRBJ2-1; D is possibly TRBD1 (5 bases). Looked up from germline, CDR1 is SQVTM and CDR2 is ANQGSEA. The V gene lost 5 bases and the J gene lost 8 bases, with 19 bases spanning the gap. This CDR3 region has 14 residues.

This clonotype was picked up a small number of times. The V gene is TRBV10-3, the J gene TRBJ2-1; D uncertain. Trimming took 5 bases from V and 5 from J, leaving 10 bases between them. The CDR3 contains 13 residues. The germline V gene has CDR1 ENHRY and CDR2 SYGVKD. Here the CDR3 DNA reads TGTGCCATCAGTCCCGACCCGAACAATGAGCAGTTCTTC. Amino acid sequence: CAISPDPNNEQFF.

The chain couples TRBV11-3 to TRBJ1-5, with D uncertain. Trimming left V 2 bases short and J 10 bases short, with 9 bases between. There are 12 residues in the CDR3. Germline V gene data show CDR1 as SGHNT and CDR2 as YENEEA. The CDR3: CASSLTLYPQHF. DNA for the CDR3: TGTGCCAGCAGCTTAACCCTCTACCCCCAGCATTTT.

This clonotype was seen ten or more times. The gene calls are TRBV24-1 and TRBJ2-1; tentatively, D is TRBD2 (6 bases). V shed 2 bases and J shed 15 bases, with 19 bases lying between them. The CDR3 covers 14 residues. Germline values: CDR1 KGHDR, CDR2 SFDVKD. The CDR3 DNA reads as TGTGCCACCAGTGATTCTACCCTCCCGGGGGAACGGTTCTTC. As protein: CATSDSTLPGERFF.

This clonotype appeared many times. The rearrangement joins TRBV24-1 to TRBJ2-2; possibly TRBD1 for D (6 bases). Germline V lookup: CDR1 KGHDR, CDR2 SFDVKD. V was shortened by 0 bases and J by 0 bases, with 10 bases between the two germline ends. The CDR3 extends over 17 amino acids. CDR3 residues: CATSDLRQGTNTGELFF. CDR3 coding DNA: TGTGCCACCAGTGATTTGAGGCAGGGGACGAACACCGGGGAGCTGTTTTTT.

This clonotype was recorded at least ten times. This chain uses TRBV9 with TRBJ2-7; D remains ambiguous. Germline loops: CDR1 SGDLS, CDR2 YYNGEE. CDR3 length equals 16 residues. V dropped 4 bases and J dropped 0 bases, with 17 bases sitting between them. The CDR3 sequence: CASSPRKTLHSYEQYF. CDR3 DNA: TGTGCCAGCAGCCCCCGGAAAACTCTACACTCCTACGAGCAGTACTTC.

This clonotype was observed a few times. The genes are TRBV27 and TRBJ1-6, with D unresolved. The V end was cut by 4 bases, the J end by 7 bases, with 8 bases between. The CDR3 has 13 residues. Germline V gene sequence: CDR1 MNHEY, CDR2 SMNVEV (reference sequence). The CDR3 reads CASSSWQNSPLHF. The CDR3 DNA reads TGTGCCAGCAGTTCATGGCAGAATTCACCCCTCCACTTT.

This clonotype was counted between two and nine times. The chain combines TRBV3-1 with TRBJ2-1; 7 bases are shared with TRBD2. There are 15 residues in the CDR3. V gave up 1 base and J gave up 8 bases; unmatched junction bases: 8. CDR1 LGHDT and CDR2 YNNKEL come from the germline V gene (reference sequence). The CDR3 spells CASSQVTAGAHEQFF. Here the CDR3 DNA reads TGTGCCAGCAGCCAAGTTACGGCGGGAGCCCATGAGCAGTTCTTC.

CDR3 sequence (DNA): TGCGCCAGCAGCACACCCGGCGCGGAGAACACTGAAGCTTTCTTT. Its translation is CASSTPGAENTEAFF. The genes are TRBV5-1 and TRBJ1-1; D is uncertain. CDR1 is SGHRS and CDR2 is YFSETQ in the germline V gene. V was trimmed by 4 bases and J by 1 base, leaving 14 bases between them. The CDR3 length is 15 residues.

This clonotype came up many times. V and J are TRBV6-5 and TRBJ2-7, with TRBD2 matching 9 bases. The CDR3 is 16 residues long. J lost 2 bases, V lost 3 bases, and 8 bases had no gene match. CDR1 is MNHEY, CDR2 SVGAGI, per germline. The CDR3 DNA follows: TGTGCCAGCAGTTATAGTTGGGCGGGAGGGCCCTACGAGCAGTACTTC. It codes for CASSYSWAGGPYEQYF.

This clonotype was counted at least ten times. V and J are TRBV20-1 and TRBJ2-2, with 7 bases aligning to TRBD2. J gave up 0 bases and V 4 bases, and 5 bases lay outside the gene matches. CDR3 size: 15 residues. CDR1 and CDR2 (germline): DFQATT, SNEGSKA (reference sequence). CDR3 coding DNA: TGCAGTGCTACCGGGACTACGTCGAACACCGGGGAGCTGTTTTTT. Translated, it gives CSATGTTSNTGELFF.

The rearrangement uses TRBV27 and TRBJ2-3; TRBD2 is a possible D gene (5 bases). Germline V CDR1 and CDR2: MNHEY, SMNVEV (reference sequence). This CDR3 is built from 17 residues. The ends were cut back, 5 bases at V and 0 bases at J, with 18 bases in the middle. Here the CDR3 reads CASSILDFSGSTDTQYF. The CDR3 DNA is TGTGCCAGCAGTATCCTCGACTTCAGCGGCAGCACAGATACGCAGTATTTT.

The V call is TRBV5-1, the J call TRBJ2-5; 8 bases agree with TRBD2. Germline V gene lookup returns CDR1 SGHRS and CDR2 YFSETQ. With 4 bases clipped from V and 2 bases from J, the junction kept 7 bases outside the gene matches. CDR3 length: 15 residues. The CDR3 sequence: CASSHPGGLQETQYF. In DNA form, the CDR3 reads TGCGCCAGCAGCCACCCGGGGGGGCTACAAGAGACCCAGTACTTC. The full variable domain, completed using reference TRBV5-1 and TRBJ2-5, is KAGVTQTPRYLIKTRGQQVTLSCSPISGHRSVSWYQQTPGQGLQFLFEYFSETQRNKGNFPGRFSGRQFSNSRSEMNVSTLELGDSALYLCASSHPGGLQETQYFGPGTRLLVL.

Many counts were recorded for this clonotype. This rearrangement joins TRBV29-1 to TRBJ2-5; weak D call: TRBD2 (6 bases). The CDR3 covers 11 residues. The V and J ends lost 7 bases and 4 bases respectively, with 10 bases between them. The germline gives CDR1 SQVTM, CDR2 ANQGSEA. The CDR3 here is CSGGIPETQYF. In DNA form, the CDR3 reads TGCAGCGGCGGGATTCCAGAGACCCAGTACTTC.

The chain combines TRBV6-1 with TRBJ2-1; D tentatively reads TRBD1 or TRBD2 (5 bases each). V lost 7 bases and J 10 bases, leaving 20 bases between the germline ends. The CDR3 has 14 residues. Germline V gives CDR1 MNHNS, CDR2 SASEGT. The CDR3 DNA reads TGTGCCAGCACCTCCCTAGCCCCCCAGGGCGAGCAGTTCTTC. Its protein is CASTSLAPQGEQFF.

This clonotype was found many times. The V gene is TRBV9, the J gene TRBJ1-1; TRBD1 might be the D (5 bases). The germline V and J ends were trimmed by 4 bases and 7 bases, with 17 bases remaining between them. The germline CDR1 and CDR2 sequences are SGDLS and YYNGEE. The CDR3 runs to 14 residues. The CDR3 region has the DNA TGTGCCAGCAGCTCTGGCGGGACTTTTGGTGAAGCTTTCTTT. Its translation: CASSSGGTFGEAFF.

This clonotype came up many times. This chain links TRBV6-1 with TRBJ2-3; TRBD1 matches at 12 bases. Germline CDR1 MNHNS, CDR2 SASEGT. V was clipped by 6 bases and J by 0 bases; unmatched bases: 7. CDR3 length: 17 amino acids. CDR3 nucleotides: TGTGCCAGCAGCCCGGGACAGGGGGCCCCTAGCACAGATACGCAGTATTTT. Its protein is CASSPGQGAPSTDTQYF.

A few counts support this clonotype. The chain has TRBV14 and TRBJ1-2; 9 nucleotides match TRBD1. V shed 5 bases, J shed 7 bases, and the junction held 14 bases outside the gene matches. The germline V gene encodes CDR1 SGHDN and CDR2 FVKESK. The CDR3 loop spans 16 amino acids. CDR3 in amino acids: CASSYLRDRDPLGYTF. The CDR3 coding sequence is TGTGCCAGCAGCTACCTCAGGGACAGGGACCCCCTTGGCTACACCTTC. Supplemented by reference TRBV14 and TRBJ1-2, the full variable domain reads EAGVTQFPSHSVIEKGQTVTLRCDPISGHDNLYWYRRVMGKEIKFLLHFVKESKQDESGMPNNRFLAERTGGTYSTLKVQPAELEDSGVYFCASSYLRDRDPLGYTFGSGTRLTVV.

At least ten counts were recorded for this clonotype. J is TRBJ1-5 and V is TRBV12-3 or TRBV12-4; no clear D gene. Trimming cost V 1 base and J 0 bases, with 13 bases left between them. The CDR3 runs 17 residues. CDR3 region: CASSLGAEVYSNQPQHF. In DNA form, the CDR3 reads TGTGCCAGCAGTTTAGGCGCTGAAGTCTATAGCAATCAGCCCCAGCATTTT.

This clonotype was observed many times. The rearrangement uses TRBV27 and TRBJ2-2; D is ambiguous. The CDR3 runs to 14 residues. V dropped 5 bases and J dropped 2 bases, with 9 bases sitting between them. Germline assignment: CDR1 MNHEY and CDR2 SMNVEV (reference sequence). The CDR3 nucleotides are TGTGCCAGCAGTCCCCTTCCCAACACCGGGGAGCTGTTTTTT. Its protein is CASSPLPNTGELFF.

This clonotype was seen many times. J is TRBJ1-3 and V is TRBV20-1; D is unclear. Trimming removed 5 bases at V and 0 bases at J, with 11 bases between. Germline CDR1 reads DFQATT; CDR2 reads SNEGSKA (reference sequence). The CDR3 sequence is 14 residues long. The CDR3 nucleotides read TGCAGTGCTTTACGGGCCTCCTCTGGAAACACCATATATTTT. Translating gives CSALRASSGNTIYF.

At least ten counts were recorded for this clonotype. CDR3 DNA: TGTGCCAGCAAGATGACAGGGGGGAACACTGAAGCTTTCTTT. This sequence encodes CASKMTGGNTEAFF. The rearrangement uses TRBV12-3 or TRBV12-4 and TRBJ1-1; 9 nucleotides align to TRBD1. The CDR3 sequence is 14 residues long. Trimming at V came to 7 bases and at J to 1 base, leaving 4 bases not matched to a gene.

In its sample, this clonotype was seen many times. The rearrangement links TRBV28 to TRBJ1-2; TRBD1 aligns across 7 bases. There are 14 residues in the CDR3. The germline CDR1 and CDR2 sequences are MDHEN and SYDVKM. The trim removed 8 bases at V and 3 bases at J, leaving 9 bases unmatched. Here the CDR3 DNA reads TGTGCCAGCCGCAGCCCGGGACAGCACTATGGCTACACCTTC. Its protein product is CASRSPGQHYGYTF.

This chain uses TRBV5-5 with TRBJ2-7; weak D call: TRBD2 (7 bases). CDR1 SGHKS and CDR2 YYEKEE come from the germline V gene (reference sequence). The CDR3 totals 14 residues. V lost 4 bases and J lost 2, with 13 bases in between. The CDR3 sequence: CASSPTGGPYEQYV. CDR3 nucleotides: TGTGCCAGCAGCCCAACCGGGGGGCCCTACGAGCAGTACGTC.

This clonotype was counted at least ten times. The rearrangement links TRBV28 to TRBJ1-2; perhaps TRBD1 as D (5 bases). CDR1 MDHEN and CDR2 SYDVKM come from the germline V gene. The V end lost 5 bases, the J end lost 4 bases, and 8 bases lay between the germline ends. This CDR3 comprises 12 residues. The CDR3 spells CASSTGPYGYTF. The CDR3 nucleotides read TGTGCCAGCAGTACGGGACCCTATGGCTACACCTTC.

This clonotype was detected ten times or more. The junction does not match germline at one end; this may be a read error. J is TRBJ2-5 and V is TRBV4-1; no reliable D call. This CDR3 comprises 15 residues. CDR1 is MGHRA and CDR2 is YSYEKL in the germline V gene. CDR3 sequence reads: CASSQDGAGQETQYF. The CDR3, as DNA: TGCGCCAGCAGTCAAGACGGAGCAGGCCAAGAGACCCAGTACTTC.

This clonotype came up a few times. V is TRBV27 and J is TRBJ2-1; D is unresolved. Per the germline V gene, CDR1 is MNHEY and CDR2 is SMNVEV (reference sequence). This CDR3 contains 11 residues. V shed 6 bases and J shed 8 bases, with 8 bases lying between them. The CDR3 DNA sequence: TGTGCCAGCAGGAACTGGGATGAGCAGTTCTTC. It is translated as CASRNWDEQFF.

Many counts were recorded for this clonotype. The chain recombines TRBV12-3 or TRBV12-4 with TRBJ1-5, with a tentative D call TRBD1 (6 bases). The V and J ends lost 0 bases and 6 bases respectively, with 12 bases between them. The CDR3 contains 15 residues. The CDR3 DNA is TGTGCCAGCAGTTTAGCAGGGGTGGGGGCTCAGCCCCAGCATTTT. Amino acids: CASSLAGVGAQPQHF.

Ten or more counts support this clonotype. The CDR3 nucleotides read TGTGCCAGCAGCCCCGGGACAGGTGGTGAAAAACTGTTTTTT. This translates into CASSPGTGGEKLFF. The chain has TRBV12-3 or TRBV12-4 and TRBJ1-4; 8 bases match TRBD1. V gave up 6 bases and J gave up 7 bases; unmatched junction bases: 7. The CDR3 has 14 residues.

V usage is TRBV6-5 and J usage is TRBJ2-5; 12 bases line up with TRBD2. Germline CDR1 reads MNHEY; CDR2 reads SVGAGI. This CDR3 contains 18 residues. After removal of 1 base from V and 5 bases from J, the junction contained 11 bases not matched to a gene. For the CDR3, the DNA is TGTGCCAGCAGTTACTTTCCTAGCGGGAGGGCCCGCATGGAGACCCAGTACTTC. Its translation: CASSYFPSGRARMETQYF.

This clonotype was counted between two and nine times. The chain employs TRBV6-5 and TRBJ2-1, with 10 bases aligning to TRBD1. Germline trimming cut 2 bases from V and 2 bases from J; bases unmatched to any gene: 12. CDR1 is MNHEY and CDR2 is SVGAGI in the germline V gene. This CDR3 comprises 19 residues. The CDR3 is CASSYLYPGTGDPYNEQFF. CDR3 nucleotides: TGTGCCAGCAGTTACCTTTACCCCGGGACAGGGGATCCCTACAATGAGCAGTTCTTC.

J is TRBJ2-7 and V is TRBV20-1, with D possibly called TRBD1 or TRBD2 (5 bases each). The CDR3 has 15 amino acids. V lost 6 bases, J lost 3 bases, and 21 bases lay in between. Germline V gene sequence: CDR1 DFQATT, CDR2 SNEGSKA (reference sequence). DNA of the CDR3: TGCAGTGCCACCACCCCCGGGGCAGTTGTCTACGAGCAGTACTTC. It codes for CSATTPGAVVYEQYF.